The present TCR beta chain was sequenced within a study of blood T cell repertoires in COVID-19. Data came from immunoSEQ multiplex PCR; TCRdb stores just in-frame clones and leaves some out. This repertoire shows a few hundred thousand clones, approximately 86% found once; its top ten account for 3%. The CDR3 spans 18 residues. With 5 bases clipped from V and 0 bases from J, the junction kept 7 bases outside the gene matches. Per germline, CDR1 SGHAT and CDR2 FQNNGV. Input material: peripheral blood. This receptor was identified in a human donor in a cohort sampled during active COVID-19. The chain carries TRBV11-2 and TRBJ2-5; TRBD2 matches at 15 bases. The CDR3 spells CASSRGTSGGPDQETQYF. The CDR3 nucleotides read TGTGCCAGCAGCCGTGGGACTAGCGGGGGGCCGGACCAAGAGACCCAGTACTTC.